These T cell receptor beta chains were read from a single sample in a study of shared clonotypes between healthy human individuals. Clones were sequenced by immunoSEQ multiplex PCR, and TCRdb holds only the in-frame ones, with some missing. Seen here are some 2,100,000 clones, 93% observed once, and the top ten hold under 2%. The sample taken for sequencing was naive CD8+ T cells from PBMCs. The receptors shown here come from a young man in good health. Some clones in this sample may be carry-over from other donors' samples. Both conserved end residues are part of each CDR3. D genes are given only for firm matches. A clone size is listed for some rows: how often the clone was seen (once, few, many), or a class if it is expanded.

clone_size j_call d_call v_call cdr3_nt cdr3_aa
. TRBJ1-1 . TRBV28 TGTGCCAGCAGTTACAAGGGGGGATTCACTGAAGCTTTCTTT CASSYKGGFTEAFF
. TRBJ1-2 TRBD1 TRBV14 TGTGCCAGCAGCCCGGGACAGTCATATGGCTACACCTTC CASSPGQSYGYTF
. TRBJ1-1 . TRBV10-1 TGCGCCAGCAGTGAGTCGGCCATCACTGAAGCTTTCTTT CASSESAITEAFF
. TRBJ2-7 TRBD2 TRBV15 TGTGCCACCAGCGCACGAGGGACTAGCGTCCCCTACGAGCAGTACTTC CATSARGTSVPYEQYF
. TRBJ1-5 TRBD1 TRBV6-5 TGTGCCAGCAGCAACGGGCGCACAGGGGATCAGCCCCAGCATTTT CASSNGRTGDQPQHF
. TRBJ1-4 TRBD1 TRBV19 TGTGCCAGTAGCCACACAAGGACAGGGAATGAAAAACTGTTTTTT CASSHTRTGNEKLFF
. TRBJ2-7 . TRBV6-6 TGTGCCAGCAGCTCACCGGGGCCGTACTCCTACGAGCAGTACTTC CASSSPGPYSYEQYF
. TRBJ2-5 . TRBV28 TGTGCCAGCAGTCCTACCCTGGGGGCTGAACAAGAGACCCAGTACTTC CASSPTLGAEQETQYF
. TRBJ2-7 . TRBV11-3 TGTGCCACCCCTAACTTATCCATTACCTACGAGCAGTACTTC CATPNLSITYEQYF
. TRBJ1-1 . TRBV7-2 TGTGCCAGCAGCCCCCTCGGTACGAACACTGAAGCTTTCTTT CASSPLGTNTEAFF
. TRBJ2-2 . TRBV5-1 TGCGCCAGCAGCTTGGTCTACGTCGGGGTGCGCACCGGGGAGCTGTTTTTT CASSLVYVGVRTGELFF
. TRBJ2-7 . TRBV4-1 TGCGCCAGCAGCCAAGGAGGACATGGGGCGAGCGAGCAGTACTTC CASSQGGHGASEQYF
. TRBJ2-1 . TRBV28 TGTGCCAGCAGTTTTTTCCGGTACAATGAGCAGTTCTTC CASSFFRYNEQFF
. TRBJ1-3 . TRBV11-2 TGTGCCAGCAGCACCCAACCCAGGGTCTCTGGAAACACCATATATTTT CASSTQPRVSGNTIYF
. TRBJ2-5 . TRBV18 TGTGCCAGCTCACCTCCTCCGAAGGATGCACCGCTGGAGACCCAGTACTTC CASSPPPKDAPLETQYF
. TRBJ2-7 . TRBV7-9 TGTGCCAGCAGCTTAGGCCCCGGGACAAGAGCCAACGAGCAGTACTTC CASSLGPGTRANEQYF
. TRBJ2-1 . TRBV6-1 TGTGCCAGCAGTGAAACAGGGAGCTCCTACAATGAGCAGTTCTTC CASSETGSSYNEQFF
. TRBJ2-2 TRBD2 TRBV4-1 TGCGCCAGCAGCCCTAGCGGGTTCAACACCGGGGAGCTGTTTTTT CASSPSGFNTGELFF
. TRBJ1-2 . TRBV13 TGTGCCAGCAGCCCGACCGGCAGGGATGTCTATGGCTACACCTTC CASSPTGRDVYGYTF
. TRBJ2-1 TRBD1 TRBV6-6 TGTGCCAGCAGTCCGGACAGGTCCCCCTACAATGAGCAGTTCTTC CASSPDRSPYNEQFF
few TRBJ2-2 . TRBV7-9 TGTGCCAGCAGCCGAACCGGGGAGCTGTTTTTT CASSRTGELFF
once TRBJ1-2 . TRBV29-1 TGCAGCGTTAAGGGTCCGGAGGGCTACACCTTC CSVKGPEGYTF
. TRBJ2-1 TRBD1 TRBV4-1 TGCGCCAGCAGCCGGTCAGACAGGGTTTCCTACAATGAGCAGTTCTTC CASSRSDRVSYNEQFF
. TRBJ2-1 . TRBV19 TGTGCCAGTAGCCCAGAAGGGAGCTCCTACAATGAGCAGTTCTTC CASSPEGSSYNEQFF
. TRBJ1-4 . TRBV27 TGTGCCAGCAGTACATCATACGACAGACTGAATGAACAACTGTTTTTT CASSTSYDRLNEQLFF
. TRBJ2-7 . TRBV9 TGTGCCAGCAGCGTAGGGGGAAGCACCTACGAGCAGTACTTC CASSVGGSTYEQYF
. TRBJ2-3 . TRBV29-1 TGCAGCGTCCAAAGATCGATCGCAGATACGCAGTATTTT CSVQRSIADTQYF
. TRBJ2-1 TRBD2 TRBV28 TGTGCCACCGGGGGAGGGTTCCCCAATGAGCAGTTCTTC CATGGGFPNEQFF
once TRBJ1-3 . TRBV11-2 TGTGCCGGCAGCTTAGATTGGGGAAACACCATATATTTT CAGSLDWGNTIYF
. TRBJ2-7 TRBD2 TRBV11-2 TGTGCCAGCAGCCGGACTAGCGGGAGGGCCACGGACCCCGAGCAGTACTTC CASSRTSGRATDPEQYF
once TRBJ2-1 . TRBV9 TGTGCCAGCAGCGTAGGGGAGTACAATGAGCAGTTCTTC CASSVGEYNEQFF
once TRBJ2-7 TRBD2 TRBV29-1 TGCAGCGTTTCGGGACTAGCGGATACCTACGAGCAGTACTTC CSVSGLADTYEQYF
few TRBJ1-1 . TRBV9 TGTGCCAGCAGCCAGGGGAACCGGGATGAAGCTTTCTTT CASSQGNRDEAFF
. TRBJ2-1 TRBD2 TRBV7-9 TGTGCCAGCAGCCCCCAAAGACTAGCGGGGGGCAATGAGCAGTTCTTC CASSPQRLAGGNEQFF
. TRBJ2-1 TRBD2 TRBV7-8 TGTGCCAGCAGCTCAGCCGGGACTAGCGGCAATGAGCAGTTCTTC CASSSAGTSGNEQFF
. TRBJ2-1 . TRBV6-6 TGTGCCAGCAGTTACCCCTTGAGGAACAATGAGCAGTTCTTC CASSYPLRNNEQFF
. TRBJ1-1 . TRBV19 TGTGCCAGGGTAAGCCCCCCGGGGCGTGAAGCTTTCTTT CARVSPPGREAFF
. TRBJ1-5 TRBD1 TRBV7-8 TGTGCCAGCAGCTTGGGGGGAGGGGGCTATCAGCCCCAGCATTTT CASSLGGGGYQPQHF
. TRBJ2-3 TRBD2 TRBV7-2 TGTGCCAGCAGCTTAGCGCGGGGCGGGAGGGCAACAGATACGCAGTATTTT CASSLARGGRATDTQYF
. TRBJ2-1 TRBD1 TRBV28 TGTGCCAGCAGTTTGTACAGGGGAAACAATGAGCAGTTCTTC CASSLYRGNNEQFF
. TRBJ2-7 . TRBV7-9 TGTGCCAGCAGCTTAGCGGAGGTCCACGAGCAGTACTTC CASSLAEVHEQYF
. TRBJ1-1 . TRBV5-1 TGCGCCAGCAGCTTTCGACCAGGGGTAACTGAAGCTTTCTTT CASSFRPGVTEAFF
. TRBJ2-7 TRBD1 TRBV27 TGTGCCAGCAGCCCAGACCTGGACAGGGGTTTCTACGAGCAGTACTTC CASSPDLDRGFYEQYF
once TRBJ2-1 . TRBV9 TGTGCCAGCAGCCTCCGACCTACCGAGTTCGGCAATGAGCAGTTCTTC CASSLRPTEFGNEQFF
. TRBJ2-3 . TRBV19 TGTGCCAGTACCTTCCGGTTGGGAGATACGCAGTATTTT CASTFRLGDTQYF
once TRBJ2-1 TRBD2 TRBV28 TGTGCCAGCAGTTTCTTAGCGGGAACCGCCTACAATGAGCAGTTCTTC CASSFLAGTAYNEQFF
. TRBJ1-1 TRBD1 TRBV6-5 TGTGCCAGCAGTTGGAGGGGGCAATACACTGAAGCTTTCTTT CASSWRGQYTEAFF
. TRBJ2-3 TRBD2 TRBV2 TGTGCCAGCAGTGAAGCCGCTAGCGGTAGCACAGATACGCAGTATTTT CASSEAASGSTDTQYF
. TRBJ1-5 . TRBV5-5 TGTGCCATCCTACCCCATCTTCAGGATTGGCAGCCCCAGCATTTT CAILPHLQDWQPQHF
. TRBJ2-7 . TRBV9 TGTGCCAGCAGCGTAGATGGGAACGAGCAGTACTTC CASSVDGNEQYF
. TRBJ2-7 . TRBV6-1 TGTGCCAGCGTGTCGGTACAGGAAAGTTACGAGCAGTACTTC CASVSVQESYEQYF
once TRBJ2-1 TRBD2 TRBV27 TGTGCCAGCAGTCCAGGACTAGCGGGAGGGCCGAGTGAGCAGTTCTTC CASSPGLAGGPSEQFF
. TRBJ1-1 TRBD1 TRBV4-3 TGCGCCAGCAGCCCTGGACAGGGAATGAACACTGAAGCTTTCTTT CASSPGQGMNTEAFF
. TRBJ2-1 . TRBV7-3 TGTGCCAGCAGCTTTGGCGGCGGCAATGAGCAGTTCTTC CASSFGGGNEQFF
. TRBJ2-7 . TRBV27 TGTGCCAGCAGTTTATCGATAGCTGATTCCTACGAGCAGTACTTC CASSLSIADSYEQYF
. TRBJ1-3 . TRBV11-2 TGTGCCAGCAGCCCGAGGGGGTTGGGGAGGGAATCTTCTGGAAACACCATATATTTT CASSPRGLGRESSGNTIYF
once TRBJ2-5 . TRBV7-9 TGTGCCAGCAGCTTAGGGAGATGGGAGACCCAGTACTTC CASSLGRWETQYF
. TRBJ2-1 TRBD2 TRBV4-1 TGCGCCAGCAGCCATTTCGGAGAAGGGACTAGCGGGAGACCCGCCTATGAGCAGTTCTTC CASSHFGEGTSGRPAYEQFF
. TRBJ1-1 . TRBV11-2 TGTGCCAGCAGCTTAGGGGTGGGCACTGAAGCTTTCTTT CASSLGVGTEAFF
. TRBJ2-7 . TRBV19 TGTGCCAGTAGCACTGGGCGTAGGGCGACCTCCTACGAGCAGTACTTC CASSTGRRATSYEQYF